Described below is a single T cell receptor (beta chain) sequence and its context. Its antigen is currently unknown. This specimen comes from a study of T-cell reconstitution after alpha-beta-depleted transplantation in children. Study findings and constraints: About two months after transplant, alpha-beta T cells reportedly came from several hundred expanded graft clones. At day 60, the high TCRbeta diversity found in some patients originated from recipient T cells and thymic progenitors that had survived. T-cell counts and diversity at one year post-transplant came mainly from newly produced T cells.

Unique molecular identifiers were incorporated into the prepared TCRbeta library. Using its own MiXCR run on the PCR reads, TCRdb lists one record per CDR3 protein. The data contain 500,000 to 650,000 distinct CDR3 sequences, more than 9.5% of them singletons. The CDR3 covers 14 residues. The V gene's germline CDR1 is SGHDN and CDR2 FVKESK. V lost 1 base and J lost 4, with 10 bases in between. The chain recombines TRBV14 with TRBJ1-2, with a weak D call TRBD1 (6 bases). The sample was PBMCs, mostly from graft donor cells, taken 180 days after TCRalphabeta/CD19-depleted stem cell transplant. This receptor was taken from a female patient aged 2-10 years who had a stem cell transplant for aplastic anemia, so the T cells may come from the graft donor. The CDR3 here is CASSQAGVTYGYTF. CDR3 DNA: TGTGCCAGCAGCCAAGCAGGGGTGACCTATGGCTACACCTTC.